Shown below are 10 T cell receptor beta chains from a single sample sequenced in a study of T cells after posttransplantation cyclophosphamide listed by TCRdb under 2016. Library method: the immunoSEQ multiplex PCR assay. Held by TCRdb, this immuneACCESS table contains in-frame sequences only and omits some clones. Under half of the omission traces to an unresolved V gene where checked; the cause of the rest is unknown. Within this sample are some 6,700 clones, with around 94% of them counted one time only. The leading ten clones occupy around 4% of the sample. The treatment or condition label corresponds to: high-dose cyclophosphamide on days +3 and +4 as single-agent GVHD prophylaxis. Patients in the PTCy group got busulfan and fludarabine conditioning, a marrow graft from a related or unrelated donor, and cyclophosphamide on days +3 and +4. The source material was CD8+ T cells sorted from blood, sampled after allogeneic stem cell transplant with posttransplant cyclophosphamide. These TCRs come from a male patient between 55 and 70 years old who received an allogeneic stem cell transplant from a related donor and was CMV-positive. After a transplant, some T cells may have been passed on by the graft donor.

V gene TRBV9 combines with J gene TRBJ2-3; D is ambiguous. CDR1 and CDR2 (germline): SGDLS, YYNGEE. Trimming stripped 3 bases from V and 0 bases from J, with 5 bases between. The CDR3 consists of 13 residues. CDR3 protein: CASSGASTDTQYF. The CDR3 bases are TGTGCCAGCAGCGGAGCGAGCACAGATACGCAGTATTTT.

The V call is TRBV5-4, the J call TRBJ1-1; the D gene is possibly TRBD1 (6 bases). Germline CDR1 reads SGHNT; CDR2 reads YYREEE (reference sequence). The CDR3 totals 13 residues. The V end lost 4 bases, the J end lost 5 bases, and 12 bases lay between the germline ends. The CDR3, as DNA: TGTGCCAGCAGCCCCCCCGACAGGACTGAAGCTTTCTTT. This codes for CASSPPDRTEAFF.

The chain carries TRBV4-3 and TRBJ2-2; 10 bases are a match to TRBD2. The germline gives CDR1 LGHNA, CDR2 YSLEER. V trimming: 0 bases; J trimming: 4 bases; junction bases outside the gene matches: 5. This CDR3 region has 17 residues. CDR3 sequence reads: CASSQESSGGSTGELFF. The CDR3 bases are TGCGCCAGCAGCCAAGAAAGTAGCGGGGGGAGCACCGGGGAGCTGTTTTTT.

This CDR3 is CASSIASGGSYEQYF. For the CDR3, the DNA is TGTGCCAGTAGTATTGCTAGCGGGGGGAGCTACGAGCAGTACTTC. The V and J genes are TRBV19 and TRBJ2-7, with 11 nucleotides matching TRBD2. CDR3 length: 15 amino acids. In germline, CDR1 is LNHDA, CDR2 SQIVND (reference sequence). With V trimmed by 3 bases and J by 3 bases, 4 bases remained unmatched.

The chain is built from TRBV15 and TRBJ2-4, with D unclear. CDR1 LNHNV and CDR2 YYDKDF come from the germline V gene (reference sequence). The germline V and J ends were trimmed by 0 bases and 8 bases, with 14 bases remaining between them. This CDR3 spans 15 amino acids. The CDR3: CATSRDITPGDIQYF. CDR3 DNA: TGTGCCACCAGCAGAGATATCACCCCTGGAGACATTCAGTACTTC. Variable domain in full (rest from reference TRBV15 and TRBJ2-4): DAMVIQNPRYQVTQFGKPVTLSCSQTLNHNVMYWYQQKSSQAPKLLFHYYDKDFNNEADTPDNFQSRRPNTSFCFLDIRSPGLGDTAMYLCATSRDITPGDIQYFGAGTRLSVL.

The genes are TRBV6-1 and TRBJ2-7; a possible D gene is TRBD1 (6 bases). Germline assignment: CDR1 MNHNS and CDR2 SASEGT. The CDR3 extends over 16 amino acids. Trimming left V 3 bases short and J 7 bases short, with 22 bases between. The CDR3 here is CASSELQGVGHYEQYF. The DNA for the CDR3 is TGTGCCAGCAGTGAGCTACAGGGCGTCGGGCATTATGAGCAGTACTTC.

The gene calls are TRBV4-3 and TRBJ2-7; TRBD1 aligns across 7 bases. V shed 2 bases and J 2 bases; nucleotides not matched to a gene: 6. The length of the CDR3 is 15 residues. CDR1 is LGHNA and CDR2 is YSLEER in the germline V gene. The CDR3 spells CASSQYNRGTYEQYF. The CDR3 DNA reads as TGCGCCAGCAGCCAATATAACAGGGGAACCTACGAGCAGTACTTC.

The rearrangement joins TRBV19 to TRBJ1-2; TRBD1 is a possible D gene (6 bases). This CDR3 comprises 14 residues. CDR1 is LNHDA, CDR2 SQIVND, per germline (reference sequence). Trimming pared 5 bases from V and 3 bases from J, leaving 13 bases between. CDR3 protein: CASSPQGMYYGYTF. Here the CDR3 DNA reads TGTGCCAGTAGTCCCCAGGGGATGTACTATGGCTACACCTTC.

The chain joins TRBV7-9 to TRBJ1-1; TRBD1 aligns across 7 bases. Trimming took 4 bases from V and 6 from J; bases not matched to a gene: 5. Germline V lookup: CDR1 SEHNR, CDR2 FQNEAQ (reference sequence). The CDR3 spans 13 residues. CDR3 nucleotide sequence: TGTGCCAGCAGCTCGACAGGGTCGGCTGAAGCTTTCTTT. This codes for CASSSTGSAEAFF.

The rearrangement uses TRBV4-1 and TRBJ2-1; D might be TRBD2 (6 bases). Germline V CDR1 and CDR2: MGHRA, YSYEKL. The CDR3 has 15 amino acids. Trimming shortened V by 5 bases and J by 4 bases, and 15 bases separated the two germline ends. This CDR3 is CASSREADDYNEQFF. The CDR3, as DNA: TGCGCCAGCAGCAGGGAGGCCGACGATTACAATGAGCAGTTCTTC.